This TCR beta chain stems from a study of T cell repertoires in cytomegalovirus infection. Background on the study: Evidence of both CMV infection and a matching HLA type came from public TCR beta signatures. The study's findings and limits: CMV carriers with the relevant HLA were identified by cumulative public TCR beta family frequency.

TCRdb used MiXCR to reprocess the reads, holding one entry per CDR3 protein. The sample lists around 770,000 distinct CDR3 sequences; under 35% were seen once. About this clonotype: Its target is unknown. Relative to the germline gene, one junction end is altered; a read error may explain this.

Germline V lookup: CDR1 SGHNT, CDR2 YYREEE (reference sequence). This CDR3 comprises 11 residues. This clonotype was obtained from a human donor in good health (CMV status not recorded). Some clones in this sample may be carry-over from other donors' samples. The starting material was cultured CD8+ T cells from PBMCs, obtained from culture after CMV antigen stimulation. The chain joins TRBV5-4 to TRBJ2-5; D remains unclear. The CDR3 is CANSFSETQYF. The CDR3 nucleotides are TGTGCCAACAGCTTCAGTGAGACCCAGTACTTC.